This T cell receptor beta chain was obtained from a study of T cell repertoires in ileal Crohn's disease. Study-wide background: About 40% were active smokers at surgery; median disease duration was about 7.5 years. Study-level findings and limits: Active smokers at surgery had more clonal expansions than non-smokers. High-frequency clones were more common in sorted CD8 than CD4 cells.

In regard to this clone: Its antigen is not known.

Profiling relied on immunoSEQ multiplex PCR, and the TCRdb table lists in-frame clones only, not all of them. The table records about 17,000 clones, approximately 87% of them present only once. This receptor was taken from an adult with Crohn's disease. The sequenced sample was ileal tissue.

CDR3 sequence reads: CASSVDRGEETQYF. DNA for the CDR3: TGTGCCAGCAGCGTGGACAGGGGGGAAGAGACCCAGTACTTC. V gene TRBV5-6 combines with J gene TRBJ2-5; 10 bases fit TRBD1. Looked up from germline, CDR1 is SGHDT and CDR2 is YYEEEE. With V trimmed by 4 bases and J by 3 bases, 3 bases remained unmatched. The CDR3 has 14 residues.